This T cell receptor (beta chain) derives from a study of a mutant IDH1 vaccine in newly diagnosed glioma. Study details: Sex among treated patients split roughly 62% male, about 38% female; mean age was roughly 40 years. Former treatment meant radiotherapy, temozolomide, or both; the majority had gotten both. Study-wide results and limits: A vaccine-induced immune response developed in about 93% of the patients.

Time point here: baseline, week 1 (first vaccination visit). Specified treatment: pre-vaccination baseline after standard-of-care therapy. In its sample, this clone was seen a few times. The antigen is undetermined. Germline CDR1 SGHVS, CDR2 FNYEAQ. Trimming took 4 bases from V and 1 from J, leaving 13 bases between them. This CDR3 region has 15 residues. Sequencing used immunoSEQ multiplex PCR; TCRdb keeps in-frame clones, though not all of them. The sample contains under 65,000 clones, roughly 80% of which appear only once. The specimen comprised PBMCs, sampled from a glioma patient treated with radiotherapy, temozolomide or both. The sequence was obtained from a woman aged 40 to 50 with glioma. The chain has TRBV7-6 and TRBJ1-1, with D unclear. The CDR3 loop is CASSSALGANTEAFF. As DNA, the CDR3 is TGTGCCAGCAGCTCTGCCCTAGGAGCGAACACTGAAGCTTTCTTT. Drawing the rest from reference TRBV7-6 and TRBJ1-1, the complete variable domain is GAGVSQSPRYKVTKRGQDVALRCDPISGHVSLYWYRQALGQGPEFLTYFNYEAQQDKSGLPNDRFSAERPEGSISTLTIQRTEQRDSAMYRCASSSALGANTEAFFGQGTRLTVV.